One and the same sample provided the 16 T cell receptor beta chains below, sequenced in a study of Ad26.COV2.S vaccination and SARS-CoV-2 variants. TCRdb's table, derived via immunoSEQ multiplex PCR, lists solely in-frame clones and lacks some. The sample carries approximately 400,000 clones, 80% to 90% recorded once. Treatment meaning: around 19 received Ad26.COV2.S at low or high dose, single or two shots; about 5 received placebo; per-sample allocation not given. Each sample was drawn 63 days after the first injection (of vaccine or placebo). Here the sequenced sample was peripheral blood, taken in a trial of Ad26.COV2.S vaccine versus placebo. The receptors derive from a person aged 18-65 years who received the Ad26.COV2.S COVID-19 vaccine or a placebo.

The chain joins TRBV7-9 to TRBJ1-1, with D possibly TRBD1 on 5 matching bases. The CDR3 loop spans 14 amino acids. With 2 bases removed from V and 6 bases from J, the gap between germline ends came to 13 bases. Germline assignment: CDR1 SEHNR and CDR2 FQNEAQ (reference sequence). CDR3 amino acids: CASSLLGVGPEAFF. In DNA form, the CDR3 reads TGTGCCAGCAGCTTATTGGGGGTGGGGCCTGAAGCTTTCTTT.

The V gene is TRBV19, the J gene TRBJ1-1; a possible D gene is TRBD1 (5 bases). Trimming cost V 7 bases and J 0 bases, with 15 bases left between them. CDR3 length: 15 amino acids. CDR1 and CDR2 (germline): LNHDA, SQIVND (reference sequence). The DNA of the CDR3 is TGTGCCAGTATGCGGGACTGGGGCATGAACACTGAAGCTTTCTTT. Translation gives CASMRDWGMNTEAFF.

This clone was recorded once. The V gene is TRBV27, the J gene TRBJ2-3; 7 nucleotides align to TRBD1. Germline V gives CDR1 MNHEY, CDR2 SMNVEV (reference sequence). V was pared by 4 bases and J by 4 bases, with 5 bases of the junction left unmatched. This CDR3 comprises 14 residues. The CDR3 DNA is TGTGCCAGCAGTTCCACAGGGGAGTCAGATACGCAGTATTTT. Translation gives CASSSTGESDTQYF.

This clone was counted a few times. CDR3 sequence (DNA): TGTGCCAGCAGCTTAAAGGCTTCGAACACTGAAGCTTTCTTT. The encoded protein is CASSLKASNTEAFF. This sequence joins TRBV7-9 and TRBJ1-1; D call uncertain. Between the trimmed V and J ends, which lost 2 bases and 1 base, there was a span of 8 bases. This CDR3 has 14 residues. Germline V CDR1 and CDR2: SEHNR, FQNEAQ (reference sequence).

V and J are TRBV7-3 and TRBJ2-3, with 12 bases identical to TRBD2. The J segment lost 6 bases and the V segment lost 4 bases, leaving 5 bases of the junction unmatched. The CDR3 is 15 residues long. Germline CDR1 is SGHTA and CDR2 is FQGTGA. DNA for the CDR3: TGTGCCAGCAGCTCTAGCGGGGGGGCCTATGATACGCAGTATTTT. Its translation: CASSSSGGAYDTQYF.

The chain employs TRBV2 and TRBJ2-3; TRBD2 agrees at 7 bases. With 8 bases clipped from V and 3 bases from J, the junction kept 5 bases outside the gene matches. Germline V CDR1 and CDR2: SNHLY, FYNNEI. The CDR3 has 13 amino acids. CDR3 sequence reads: CASRGERTDTQYF. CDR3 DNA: TGTGCCAGCCGGGGGGAGAGGACAGATACGCAGTATTTT. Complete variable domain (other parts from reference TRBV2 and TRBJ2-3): EPEVTQTPSHQVTQMGQEVILRCVPISNHLYFYWYRQILGQKVEFLVSFYNNEISEKSEIFDDQFSVERPDGSNFTLKIRSTKLEDSAMYFCASRGERTDTQYFGPGTRLTVL.

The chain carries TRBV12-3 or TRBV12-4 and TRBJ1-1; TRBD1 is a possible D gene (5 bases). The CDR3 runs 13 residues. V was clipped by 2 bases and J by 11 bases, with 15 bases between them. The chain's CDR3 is CASSLKQGAGAFF. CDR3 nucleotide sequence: TGTGCCAGCAGTTTAAAGCAAGGGGCCGGGGCTTTCTTT.

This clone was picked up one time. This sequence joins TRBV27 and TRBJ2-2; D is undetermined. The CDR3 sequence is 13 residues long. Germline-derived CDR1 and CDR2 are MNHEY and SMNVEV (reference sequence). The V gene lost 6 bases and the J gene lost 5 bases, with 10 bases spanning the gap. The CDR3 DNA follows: TGTGCCAGCAGATTGTTGGGGACCGGGGAGCTGTTTTTT. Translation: CASRLLGTGELFF.

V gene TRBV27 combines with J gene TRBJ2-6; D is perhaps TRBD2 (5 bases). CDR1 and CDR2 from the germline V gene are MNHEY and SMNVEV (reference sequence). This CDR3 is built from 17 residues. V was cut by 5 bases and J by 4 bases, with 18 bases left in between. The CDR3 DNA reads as TGTGCCAGCAGTCCACCCGGGGTTGGGCACGGGGCCAACGTCCTGACTTTC. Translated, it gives CASSPPGVGHGANVLTF.

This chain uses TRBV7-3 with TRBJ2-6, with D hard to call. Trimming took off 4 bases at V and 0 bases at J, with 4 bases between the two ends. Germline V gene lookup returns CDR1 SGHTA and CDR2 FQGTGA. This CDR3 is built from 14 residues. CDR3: CASSSYSGANVLTF. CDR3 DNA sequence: TGTGCCAGCAGCTCGTACTCTGGGGCCAACGTCCTGACTTTC.

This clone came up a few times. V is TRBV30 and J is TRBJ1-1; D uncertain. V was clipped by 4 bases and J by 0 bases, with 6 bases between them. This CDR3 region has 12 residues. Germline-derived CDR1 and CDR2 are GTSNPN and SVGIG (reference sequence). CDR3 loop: CAWILMNTEAFF. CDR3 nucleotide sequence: TGTGCCTGGATACTAATGAACACTGAAGCTTTCTTT.

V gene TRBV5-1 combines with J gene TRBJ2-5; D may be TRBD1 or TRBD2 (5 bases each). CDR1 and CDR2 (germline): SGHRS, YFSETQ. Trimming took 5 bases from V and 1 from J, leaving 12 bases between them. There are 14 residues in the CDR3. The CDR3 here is CASSRDGAQETQYF. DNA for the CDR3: TGCGCCAGCAGTCGCGACGGGGCCCAAGAGACCCAGTACTTC.

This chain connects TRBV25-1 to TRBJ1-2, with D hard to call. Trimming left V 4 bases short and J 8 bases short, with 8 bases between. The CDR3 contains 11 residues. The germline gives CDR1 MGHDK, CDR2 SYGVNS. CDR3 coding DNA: TGTGCCAGCAGTGGGGGTGGGGGCTACACCTTC. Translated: CASSGGGGYTF.

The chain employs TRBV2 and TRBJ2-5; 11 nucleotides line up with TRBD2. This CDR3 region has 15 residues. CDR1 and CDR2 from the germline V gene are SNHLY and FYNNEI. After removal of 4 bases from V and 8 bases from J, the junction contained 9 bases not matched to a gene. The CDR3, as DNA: TGTGCCAGCAGTGGGATACTAGCGGGAGAATCAACCCAGTACTTC. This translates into CASSGILAGESTQYF.

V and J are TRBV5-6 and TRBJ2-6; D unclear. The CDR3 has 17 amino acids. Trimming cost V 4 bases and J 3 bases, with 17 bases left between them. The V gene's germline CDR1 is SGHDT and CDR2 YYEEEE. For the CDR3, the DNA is TGTGCCAGCAGCCGCTTTAGGTCGACTGTTGGGGCCAACGTCCTGACTTTC. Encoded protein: CASSRFRSTVGANVLTF.

The CDR3 sequence is CASSTRSQAYNEQFF. The CDR3 DNA reads as TGTGCCAGCAGCACTCGAAGCCAGGCCTACAATGAGCAGTTCTTC. The genes are TRBV9 and TRBJ2-1, with no clear D. Germline loops: CDR1 SGDLS, CDR2 YYNGEE. V was trimmed by 4 bases and J by 2 bases, leaving 13 bases between them. CDR3 length: 15 amino acids.